The 22 T cell receptor beta chains below were found in one sample sequenced in a study of blood T cell repertoires in COVID-19 (dated by TCRdb to the early 2020s). Preparation of the library involved the immunoSEQ multiplex PCR assay. In its TCRdb copy, this immuneACCESS table keeps in-frame sequences only and misses some clones. Where compared with another copy, unresolved V genes explain less than half of these, and the others have no known cause. Present in this sample are about 460,000 clones, 75% to 90% of which were seen just once. The top ten clones comprise under 9.5% of the sample. The sequencing sample was made of PBMCs or T cells enriched from blood (not recorded which). The receptors originated from a woman aged 60-75 years who had recovered from COVID-19.

The rearrangement uses TRBV19 and TRBJ1-6; 8 bases are shared with TRBD1. The length of the CDR3 is 19 residues. V lost 5 bases, J lost 8 bases, and 20 bases stayed unmatched. Germline V gene sequence: CDR1 LNHDA, CDR2 SQIVND (reference sequence). CDR3 amino acids: CASSPIVLLGQGADSPLHF. In DNA form, the CDR3 reads TGTGCCAGTAGTCCGATTGTTCTTTTAGGACAGGGCGCGGATTCACCCCTCCACTTT.

Details on this clone: In the same sample, other DNA sequences code for this CDR3. The V gene is TRBV28, the J gene TRBJ1-4, with 8 positions matching TRBD1. Germline values: CDR1 MDHEN, CDR2 SYDVKM. V lost 5 bases and J lost 2; bases outside the gene matches: 4. The CDR3 extends over 15 amino acids. The CDR3 spells CASSLTGATNEKLFF. The CDR3, as DNA: TGTGCCAGCAGTCTGACAGGGGCGACTAATGAAAAACTGTTTTTT.

The chain uses TRBV4-1 and TRBJ1-6; 8 bases line up with TRBD1. V shed 3 bases, J shed 8 bases, and the junction held 9 bases outside the gene matches. This CDR3 has 16 amino acids. Looked up from germline, CDR1 is MGHRA and CDR2 is YSYEKL. CDR3 in amino acids: CASSHSTGQGDSPLHF. As DNA, the CDR3 is TGCGCCAGCAGCCATAGCACTGGACAGGGCGATTCACCCCTCCACTTT.

The chain carries TRBV2 and TRBJ2-2, with TRBD1 matching over 8 bases. Germline CDR1 SNHLY, CDR2 FYNNEI. This CDR3 has 15 residues. Trimming cost V 7 bases and J 3 bases; bases outside gene matches: 7. The CDR3 reads CASNRGDEHTGELFF. CDR3 DNA: TGTGCCAGCAACAGGGGGGATGAACACACCGGGGAGCTGTTTTTT.

This rearrangement joins TRBV3-1 (or the pseudogene TRBV3-2) to TRBJ2-1; D gene uncertain. Germline CDR1 and CDR2: LGHDT and YNNKEL (reference sequence). CDR3 length: 12 amino acids. V lost 4 bases and J 6 bases, leaving 7 bases between the germline ends. DNA of the CDR3: TGTGCCAGCAGCCCACTATCCAATGAGCAGTTCTTC. Translated, it gives CASSPLSNEQFF.

The CDR3 DNA sequence: TGTGCCAGCAGCGTAGACGGGGGTGGTCAGCCCCAGCATTTT. Protein product: CASSVDGGGQPQHF. V gene TRBV9 combines with J gene TRBJ1-5; possibly TRBD1 for D (5 bases). With 0 bases removed from V and 6 bases from J, the gap between germline ends came to 10 bases. The germline gives CDR1 SGDLS, CDR2 YYNGEE. The CDR3 is made up of 14 amino acids.

The sample holds one count of this clone. This sequence joins TRBV7-9 and TRBJ2-7, with D perhaps matching TRBD1 (6 bases). CDR3 length: 15 residues. V was clipped by 4 bases and J by 2 bases, with 15 bases between them. Germline CDR1 is SEHNR and CDR2 is FQNEAQ (reference sequence). CDR3 in amino acids: CASSSWDTLTYEQYF. CDR3 nucleotides: TGTGCCAGCAGCTCATGGGACACTCTAACCTACGAGCAGTACTTC.

The CDR3 reads CASSYSTGVYEQYV. For the CDR3, the DNA is TGTGCCAGCAGTTACTCGACAGGAGTCTACGAGCAGTACGTC. This chain links TRBV6-5 with TRBJ2-7, with D tentatively TRBD1 (6 bases). Looked up from germline, CDR1 is MNHEY and CDR2 is SVGAGI. CDR3 size: 14 residues. Trimming stripped 0 bases from V and 3 bases from J, with 9 bases between.

The chain uses TRBV2 and TRBJ2-5, with D tentatively TRBD1 (5 bases). Germline values: CDR1 SNHLY, CDR2 FYNNEI. Trimming took off 8 bases at V and 4 bases at J, with 11 bases between the two ends. The CDR3 loop spans 12 amino acids. CDR3 amino acids: CASWARAETQYF. The CDR3, as DNA: TGTGCCAGCTGGGCCAGGGCAGAGACCCAGTACTTC.

This clone came up a few times. J is TRBJ1-5 and V is TRBV7-8; TRBD1 is a possible D gene (6 bases). The CDR3 contains 14 residues. Germline V gene data show CDR1 as SGHVS and CDR2 as FQNEAQ. V shed 8 bases and J shed 3 bases, with 14 bases lying between them. Here the CDR3 DNA reads TGTGCCAGCCGGGGAACAGGGCCCAATCAGCCCCAGCATTTT. This encodes CASRGTGPNQPQHF.

The V gene is TRBV6-6, the J gene TRBJ2-4, with D possibly being TRBD2 (6 bases). The CDR3 is 16 residues long. Per germline, CDR1 MNHNY and CDR2 SVGAGI (reference sequence). V dropped 0 bases and J dropped 7 bases, with 16 bases sitting between them. The CDR3 spells CASSYSNLEGTNIQYF. As DNA, the CDR3 is TGTGCCAGCAGTTACTCGAATTTGGAGGGAACGAACATTCAGTACTTC.

CDR3 sequence reads: CATSDYTGRNYGYTF. As DNA, the CDR3 is TGTGCCACCAGTGACTATACAGGGCGTAACTATGGCTACACCTTC. The chain is built from TRBV24-1 and TRBJ1-2; TRBD1 might be the D (6 bases). In germline, CDR1 is KGHDR, CDR2 SFDVKD. Trimming took 4 bases from V and 1 from J, leaving 12 bases between them. CDR3 length: 15 amino acids.

The chain combines TRBV24-1 with TRBJ2-3, with D possibly being TRBD1 (5 bases). Germline V gene lookup returns CDR1 KGHDR and CDR2 SFDVKD. Trimming removed 3 bases from V and 3 bases from J, with 6 bases in between. The CDR3 extends over 13 amino acids. CDR3 coding DNA: TGTGCCACCAGTGATCCAGGGACAGATACGCAGTATTTT. Translated: CATSDPGTDTQYF.

The rearrangement uses TRBV18 and TRBJ2-7; tentative D call: TRBD1 (5 bases). CDR3 size: 15 residues. CDR1 and CDR2 (germline): KGHSH, LQKENI. The V and J ends lost 3 bases and 1 base respectively, with 13 bases between them. In DNA form, the CDR3 reads TGTGCCAGCTCACCTGGGGCAGGCCGGTCCTACGAGCAGTACGTC. Translated: CASSPGAGRSYEQYV.

The chain is built from TRBV6-5 and TRBJ2-7; 7 bases match TRBD1. There are 14 residues in the CDR3. With 4 bases clipped from V and 5 bases from J, the junction kept 8 bases outside the gene matches. Germline CDR1 MNHEY, CDR2 SVGAGI. Written as DNA, the CDR3 is TGTGCCAGCAGTTTGAGACAGGGAATCAACGAGCAGTACGTC. Translation gives CASSLRQGINEQYV.

This chain uses TRBV7-7 with TRBJ2-5, with D possibly TRBD2 on 6 matching bases. Per germline, CDR1 SSHAT and CDR2 FNYEAQ (reference sequence). Between the trimmed V and J ends, which lost 4 bases and 4 bases, there was a span of 16 bases. There are 15 residues in the CDR3. This CDR3 is CASSWDSGLGETQYF. CDR3 DNA: TGTGCCAGCAGCTGGGACTCCGGGCTGGGAGAGACCCAGTACTTC.

This chain connects TRBV18 to TRBJ1-3; 9 bases are shared with TRBD1. Germline V gene sequence: CDR1 KGHSH, CDR2 LQKENI. This CDR3 is 16 amino acids long. V was pared by 3 bases and J by 4 bases, with 7 bases of the junction left unmatched. The CDR3 DNA is TGTGCCAGCTCACCGATACAGGGGGCTTCAGGAAACACCATATATTTT. Translated: CASSPIQGASGNTIYF.

The rearrangement links TRBV5-8 to TRBJ2-3, with D uncertain. V was shortened by 5 bases and J by 6 bases, with 7 bases between the two germline ends. The CDR3 contains 11 residues. CDR1 and CDR2 from the germline V gene are SGHTS and YDEGEE. The CDR3 protein is CASRREDTQYF. The CDR3 DNA sequence: TGTGCCAGCAGGCGAGAGGATACGCAGTATTTT.

This clone showed up just once. V usage is TRBV5-5 and J usage is TRBJ2-4, with 10 bases lining up with TRBD1. This CDR3 spans 18 amino acids. Germline V gene lookup returns CDR1 SGHKS and CDR2 YYEKEE (reference sequence). Losses at the gene ends were 4 bases for V and 0 bases for J; bases not matched to a gene: 10. The CDR3 DNA follows: TGTGCCAGCAGCGTAAGGGGACAGGGGTTCGTAGCCAAAAACATTCAGTACTTC. Its protein is CASSVRGQGFVAKNIQYF.

The J gene is TRBJ1-1, the V gene TRBV7-9, with D possibly TRBD1 on 6 matching bases. There are 12 residues in the CDR3. The V end lost 5 bases, the J end lost 6 bases, and 10 bases lay between the germline ends. Germline V gives CDR1 SEHNR, CDR2 FQNEAQ (reference sequence). This CDR3 reads CASSQTGSEAFF. CDR3 sequence (DNA): TGTGCCAGCAGCCAAACAGGGTCTGAAGCTTTCTTT.

As DNA, the CDR3 is TGTGCCAGCAGCTTACGGGGGTCGGGTCACACTGAAGCTTTCTTT. Its translation is CASSLRGSGHTEAFF. The V and J genes are TRBV13 and TRBJ1-1; D is perhaps TRBD1 (5 bases). V was pared by 2 bases and J by 3 bases, with 13 bases between. This CDR3 is built from 15 residues. Germline CDR1 is PRHDT and CDR2 is FYEKMQ (reference sequence).

The chain has TRBV5-1 and TRBJ1-4; D is undetermined. The CDR3 is 14 amino acids. Trimming took 1 base from V and 4 from J, leaving 8 bases between them. Germline loops: CDR1 SGHRS, CDR2 YFSETQ. DNA of the CDR3: TGCGCCAGCAGCTTGACAGACTATAATGAAAAACTGTTTTTT. This codes for CASSLTDYNEKLFF.